Included here is one T cell receptor (beta chain) sequence, with context. The trim removed 8 bases at V and 5 bases at J, leaving 14 bases unmatched. CDR1 and CDR2 (germline): SEHNR, FQNEAQ (reference sequence). This CDR3 has 17 residues. The data were taken from a study of blood T cell repertoires in COVID-19. Profiling relied on immunoSEQ multiplex PCR, and the TCRdb table lists in-frame clones only, not all of them. The sample contains about 300,000 clones, under 90% of which appear only once. The TCR originated in a man aged 30-40 years who had recovered from COVID-19. Sample: PBMCs or T cells enriched from blood (not recorded which). The chain recombines TRBV7-9 with TRBJ2-1; 11 bases map to TRBD2. The CDR3 here is CASPLRDILAGDNEQFF. DNA of the CDR3: TGTGCCAGCCCGCTTAGGGATATACTAGCGGGAGACAATGAGCAGTTCTTC.